This TCR beta chain was recovered during a study of blood T cells in healthy people across ages. V lost 10 bases, J lost 8 bases, and 21 bases lay in between. The V gene's germline CDR1 is MNHEY and CDR2 SVGEGT. CDR3 size: 15 residues. Study-level results: There was a strong correlation between TCR beta diversity and naive T cell percentage. It was held that diversity estimates obtained from one million T cells represented underestimates.

A sample-barcoded 5' primer and a J-beta primer mix were used in a second PCR of roughly 6 to 11 cycles. CDR3-containing paired-end reads numbered at least 3 million in each sample. TCRdb called the 5' RACE reads again in MiXCR, with one record for every CDR3 protein. Of some 1.8 million distinct CDR3 sequences in the sample, 35% to 50% were seen once. Notes on this clonotype: What it binds is unknown.

The sample consisted of blood. The receptor was isolated from a human donor in good health. The chain employs TRBV6-2 or TRBV6-3 and TRBJ1-6; D remains unclear. CDR3 nucleotide sequence: TGTGCCACCCGAACACTTGTACGGGGAGATTCACCCCTCCACTTT. As protein: CATRTLVRGDSPLHF.